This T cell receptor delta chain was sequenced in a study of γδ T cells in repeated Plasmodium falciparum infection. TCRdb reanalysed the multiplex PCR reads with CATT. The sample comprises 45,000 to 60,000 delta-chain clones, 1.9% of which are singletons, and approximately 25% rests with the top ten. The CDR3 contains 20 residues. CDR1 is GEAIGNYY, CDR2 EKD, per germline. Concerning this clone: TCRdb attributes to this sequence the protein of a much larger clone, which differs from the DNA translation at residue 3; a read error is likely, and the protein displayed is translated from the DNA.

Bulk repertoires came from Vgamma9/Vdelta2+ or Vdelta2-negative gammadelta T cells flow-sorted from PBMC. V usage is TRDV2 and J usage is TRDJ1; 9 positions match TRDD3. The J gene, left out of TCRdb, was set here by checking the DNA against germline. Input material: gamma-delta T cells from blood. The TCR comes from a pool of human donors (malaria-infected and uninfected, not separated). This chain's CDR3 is CAYDRLLGDSLDRHTDKLIF. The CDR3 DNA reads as TGTGCCTATGACAGACTGCTGGGGGATTCGCTAGACCGACACACCGATAAACTCATCTTT.